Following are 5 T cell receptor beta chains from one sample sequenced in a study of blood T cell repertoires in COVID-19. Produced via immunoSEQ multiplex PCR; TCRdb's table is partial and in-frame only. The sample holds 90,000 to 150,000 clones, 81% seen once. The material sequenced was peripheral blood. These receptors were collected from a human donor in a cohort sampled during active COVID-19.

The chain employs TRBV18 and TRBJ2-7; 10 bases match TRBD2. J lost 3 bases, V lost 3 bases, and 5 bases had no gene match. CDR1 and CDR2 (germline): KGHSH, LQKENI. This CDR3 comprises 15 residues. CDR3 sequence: CASSPRTSGNYEQYF. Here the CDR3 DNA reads TGTGCCAGCTCACCCCGGACTAGCGGAAACTACGAGCAGTACTTC.

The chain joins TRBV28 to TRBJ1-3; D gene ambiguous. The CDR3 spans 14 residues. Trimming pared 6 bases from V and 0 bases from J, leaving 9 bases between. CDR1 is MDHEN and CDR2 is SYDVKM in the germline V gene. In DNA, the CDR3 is TGTGCCAGCAGGAGGGCAAGCTCTGGAAACACCATATATTTT. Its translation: CASRRASSGNTIYF.

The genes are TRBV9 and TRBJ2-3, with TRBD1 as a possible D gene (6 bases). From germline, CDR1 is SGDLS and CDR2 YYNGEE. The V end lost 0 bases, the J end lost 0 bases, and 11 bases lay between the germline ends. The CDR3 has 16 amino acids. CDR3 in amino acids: CASSVGTEASTDTQYF. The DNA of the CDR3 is TGTGCCAGCAGCGTAGGGACAGAGGCTAGCACAGATACGCAGTATTTT.

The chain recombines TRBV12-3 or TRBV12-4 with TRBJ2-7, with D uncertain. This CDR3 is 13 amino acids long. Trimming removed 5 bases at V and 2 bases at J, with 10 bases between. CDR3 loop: CASSTRVAYEQYF. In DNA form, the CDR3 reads TGTGCCAGCAGTACCCGGGTAGCCTACGAGCAGTACTTC.

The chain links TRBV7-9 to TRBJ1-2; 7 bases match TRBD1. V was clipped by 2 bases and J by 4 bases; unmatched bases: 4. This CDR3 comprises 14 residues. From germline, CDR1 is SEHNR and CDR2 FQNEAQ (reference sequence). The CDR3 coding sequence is TGTGCCAGCAGCTTACAGGGGGGAGGCTATGGCTACACCTTC. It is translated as CASSLQGGGYGYTF.